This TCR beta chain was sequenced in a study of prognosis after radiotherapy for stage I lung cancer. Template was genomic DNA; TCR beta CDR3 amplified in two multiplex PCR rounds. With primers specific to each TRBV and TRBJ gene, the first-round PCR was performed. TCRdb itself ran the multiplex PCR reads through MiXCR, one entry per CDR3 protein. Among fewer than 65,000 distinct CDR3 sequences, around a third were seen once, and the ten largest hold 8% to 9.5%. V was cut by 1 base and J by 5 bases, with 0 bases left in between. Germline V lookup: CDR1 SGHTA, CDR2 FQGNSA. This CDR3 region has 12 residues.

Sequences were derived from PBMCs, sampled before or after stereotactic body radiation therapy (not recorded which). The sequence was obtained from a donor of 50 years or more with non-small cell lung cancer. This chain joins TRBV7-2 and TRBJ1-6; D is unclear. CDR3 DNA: TGTGCCAGCAGCTTAGATAATTCACCCCTCCACTTT. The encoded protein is CASSLDNSPLHF.